This passage covers 2 T cell receptor beta chains from one sample sequenced in a study of Graves' ophthalmopathy and Graves' hyperthyroidism (dated by TCRdb to between 2017 and 2018). The sample was run on an Illumina HiSeq 2000. For repertoire sequencing, the TCR beta CDR3 regions were amplified from RNA transcripts. The first round was an RT-PCR using HTBI primers with the Qiagen OneStep RT-PCR kit, and this first round was followed by a second-round multiplex PCR, then size selection and purification. The public reads were run again by TCRdb, first through fastp at Q25 and then through MiXCR, and only productive beta chains were kept. Identical CDR3 proteins give one entry, which carries the most common genes and DNA. The sample data list some 750,000 distinct CDR3 sequences, and roughly two fifths of these were observed just once. Clones ranked in the top ten supply roughly 46% of the sample.

The sample comprised peripheral blood. The receptors were gathered from an adult man with Graves' ophthalmopathy.

This clonotype showed up just once. The chain combines TRBV25-1 with TRBJ2-2; D not certain. The ends were cut back, 11 bases at V and 0 bases at J, with 16 bases in the middle. The germline V gene has CDR1 MGHDK and CDR2 SYGVNS. The length of the CDR3 is 15 residues. Here the CDR3 reads CAPTERFANTGELFF. In DNA, the CDR3 is TGTGCCCCTACCGAGCGATTCGCGAACACCGGGGAGCTGTTTTTT.

A word on this clonotype: Possible read error: a much larger clone is one base away. The V gene is TRBV24-1, the J gene TRBJ1-5; no clear D. This CDR3 contains 14 residues. Germline V gene lookup returns CDR1 KGHDR and CDR2 SFDVKD. V lost 6 bases, J lost 2 bases, and 10 bases lay in between. The CDR3 nucleotides read TGTGCCACCAGTTACGGGCAGGGCAATCAGCCCCAGCATTTT. Residues: CATSYGQGNQPQHF.